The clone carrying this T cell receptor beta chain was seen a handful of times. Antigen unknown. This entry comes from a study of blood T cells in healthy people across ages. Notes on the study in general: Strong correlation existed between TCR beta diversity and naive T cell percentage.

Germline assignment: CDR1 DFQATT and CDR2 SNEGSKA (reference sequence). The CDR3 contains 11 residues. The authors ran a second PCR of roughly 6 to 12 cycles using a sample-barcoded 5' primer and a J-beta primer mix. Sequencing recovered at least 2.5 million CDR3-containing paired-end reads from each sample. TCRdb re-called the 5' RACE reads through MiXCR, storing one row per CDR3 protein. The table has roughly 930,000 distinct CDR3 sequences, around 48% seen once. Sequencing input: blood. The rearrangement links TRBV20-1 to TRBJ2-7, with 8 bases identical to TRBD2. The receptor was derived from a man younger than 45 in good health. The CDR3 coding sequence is TGCGGCGGGGGGCAGACCTACGAGCAGTACTTC. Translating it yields CGGGQTYEQYF.